A selection of T cell receptor beta chains follows, all from one sample in a study of blood T cell repertoires in COVID-19. Some clones are missing from TCRdb's copy, which holds only in-frame ones; the method was immunoSEQ multiplex PCR. The sample records approximately 41,000 clones, approximately 86% being singletons. Sequenced input: peripheral blood. Receptors originate from a woman of 80 years or more with active COVID-19. Both conserved end residues are part of each CDR3. Fields, in order: CDR3 length, D gene, clone size, J gene, V gene, CDR3 protein, CDR3 DNA. The D gene is left open where the match is weak. The size field is filled for only some rows; it gives once, few, many or a size class.

>11|.|.|TRBJ1-4|TRBV30
CAWETDEKLFF
TGTGCCTGGGAGACAGATGAAAAACTGTTTTTT
>14|.|.|TRBJ2-7|TRBV7-3
CASSASSNSYEQYF
TGTGCCAGCAGCGCCTCTAGTAACTCCTACGAGCAGTACTTC
>16|TRBD1|.|TRBJ1-5|TRBV5-5
CASSLGGRGTNQPQHF
TGTGCCAGCAGCTTGGGAGGCAGGGGGACCAATCAGCCCCAGCATTTT
>15|TRBD1|.|TRBJ2-7|TRBV11-2
CASSYRGTGTYEQYF
TGTGCCAGCAGCTATCGCGGGACAGGGACTTACGAGCAGTACTTC
>15|TRBD2|.|TRBJ2-3|TRBV25-1
CASRSGGAGADTQYF
TGTGCCAGCAGAAGCGGGGGCGCCGGAGCAGATACGCAGTATTTT
>13|.|once|TRBJ2-3|TRBV24-1
CATSAQDSWTQYF
TGTGCCACCAGTGCCCAGGACAGCTGGACGCAGTATTTT
>16|.|.|TRBJ2-3|TRBV7-6
CASSLGPPSSTDTQYF
TGTGCCAGCAGCTTAGGGCCACCTTCTAGCACAGATACGCAGTATTTT
>15|.|.|TRBJ2-3|TRBV28
CASSSPGELTDTQYF
TGTGCCAGCAGTTCCCCAGGGGAGTTGACAGATACGCAGTATTTT
>17|TRBD1|.|TRBJ2-1|TRBV4-3
CASSRTGTGSSYNEQFF
TGCGCCAGCAGCCGCACCGGGACAGGGTCGTCCTACAATGAGCAGTTCTTC
>15|TRBD1|.|TRBJ2-5|TRBV7-2
CASSLGLGGWETQYF
TGTGCCAGCAGCTTGGGGCTAGGGGGCTGGGAGACCCAGTACTTC
>14|.|few|TRBJ2-5|TRBV9
CASSQHGGRETQYF
TGTGCCAGCAGCCAACATGGAGGGAGAGAGACCCAGTACTTC
>15|.|.|TRBJ2-2|TRBV5-4
CASSLSGGNTGELFF
TGTGCCAGCAGCTTATCCGGAGGGAACACCGGGGAGCTGTTTTTT
>13|TRBD2|.|TRBJ2-3|TRBV12-3/TRBV12-4
CASSGGARDTQYF
TGTGCCAGCAGCGGGGGGGCTAGAGATACGCAGTATTTT
>15|TRBD1|.|TRBJ1-2|TRBV4-3
CASSQERTGFWGYTF
TGCGCCAGCAGCCAAGAAAGGACAGGGTTTTGGGGCTACACCTTC
>13|TRBD1|.|TRBJ2-3|TRBV10-2
CAIWGQSTDTQYF
TGCGCCATCTGGGGACAGAGCACAGATACGCAGTATTTT
>13|TRBD1|.|TRBJ1-2|TRBV11-1
CASSARTGEKRVF
TGTGCCAGCAGCGCCAGGACAGGGGAAAAGCGAGTCTTC
>16|TRBD1|.|TRBJ2-1|TRBV19
CASSRQGISAYNEQFF
TGTGCCAGTAGTAGACAGGGGATTAGCGCCTACAATGAGCAGTTCTTC
>14|TRBD1|.|TRBJ2-7|TRBV11-3
CASSTHRGRYEQYF
TGTGCCAGCAGCACCCACAGGGGCCGATACGAGCAGTACTTC
>16|TRBD2|.|TRBJ2-5|TRBV4-1
CASSQWVGRIQETQYF
TGCGCCAGCAGCCAATGGGTCGGGAGGATTCAAGAGACCCAGTACTTC
>16|TRBD2|.|TRBJ2-3|TRBV7-2
CASSLVMGGSTDTQYF
TGTGCCAGCAGCTTAGTGATGGGGGGGAGCACAGATACGCAGTATTTT
>14|TRBD2|.|TRBJ2-3|TRBV2
CASRLAGGTDTQYF
TGTGCCAGCAGACTAGCGGGGGGCACAGATACGCAGTATTTT
>15|.|.|TRBJ2-7|TRBV7-8
CASSPQGYSSYEQYF
TGTGCCAGCAGCCCGCAGGGCTACTCCTCCTACGAGCAGTACTTC
>13|.|.|TRBJ2-7|TRBV19
CASRSTGSTEQYF
TGTGCCAGTAGGTCAACAGGGTCTACCGAGCAGTACTTC
>13|.|.|TRBJ2-7|TRBV30
CAWSLEVGYEQYF
TGTGCCTGGAGTTTGGAGGTAGGGTACGAGCAGTACTTC
>14|TRBD1|.|TRBJ2-5|TRBV6-6
CASSYDRGRETQYF
TGTGCCAGCAGTTATGACAGGGGGCGGGAGACCCAGTACTTC
>15|TRBD2|.|TRBJ2-1|TRBV7-8
CASSRGLAVYNEQFF
TGTGCCAGCAGCCGTGGACTAGCGGTCTACAATGAGCAGTTCTTC
>14|TRBD1|.|TRBJ1-1|TRBV2
CASSAGQTYTEAFF
TGTGCCAGCAGCGCGGGACAGACTTACACTGAAGCTTTCTTT
>17|TRBD1|few|TRBJ1-4|TRBV30
CARVVQGAPTTNEKLFF
TGTGCCAGGGTCGTGCAGGGGGCACCGACAACTAATGAAAAACTGTTTTTT
>15|TRBD2|.|TRBJ2-1|TRBV28
CASSQLAGGPDEQFF
TGTGCCAGCAGTCAGCTAGCGGGGGGGCCAGATGAGCAGTTCTTC
>15|TRBD1|.|TRBJ2-5|TRBV24-1
CATRAQGAQGETQYF
TGTGCCACCAGAGCTCAGGGGGCGCAGGGAGAGACCCAGTACTTC
>18|TRBD1|.|TRBJ1-3|TRBV7-9
CASSLGNGQGISGNTIYF
TGTGCCAGCAGCTTGGGTAATGGACAGGGAATTTCTGGAAACACCATATATTTT
>19|.|.|TRBJ2-1|TRBV10-1
CASSESRRLVGGSYNEQFF
TGCGCCAGCAGTGAGTCGCGCCGCCTGGTGGGGGGATCCTACAATGAGCAGTTCTTC
>13|.|.|TRBJ2-2|TRBV11-3
CASSPSGSRELFF
TGTGCCAGCAGCCCAAGCGGTTCCAGGGAGCTGTTTTTT
>16|TRBD2|.|TRBJ2-5|TRBV7-2
CASSHGLAGSQETQYF
TGTGCCAGCAGCCACGGACTAGCGGGGAGCCAAGAGACCCAGTACTTC
>14|.|.|TRBJ1-2|TRBV2
CASRETVTYYGYTF
TGTGCCAGCAGAGAGACAGTTACTTACTATGGCTACACCTTC
>16|TRBD1|.|TRBJ2-3|TRBV18
CASSPQQGASTDTQYF
TGTGCCAGCTCACCACAACAGGGGGCTAGCACAGATACGCAGTATTTT
>16|TRBD1|few|TRBJ2-2|TRBV4-3
CASSPRPGTGIGELFF
TGCGCCAGCAGCCCCCGTCCCGGGACAGGGATCGGGGAGCTGTTTTTT
>14|.|once|TRBJ1-1|TRBV7-2
CASSTSASNTEAFF
TGTGCCAGCAGCACTAGTGCCAGCAACACTGAAGCTTTCTTT
>17|TRBD2|few|TRBJ2-1|TRBV4-1
CASSPTSGVRSYNEQFF
TGCGCCAGCAGCCCCACTAGCGGGGTCCGCTCCTACAATGAGCAGTTCTTC
>14|.|few|TRBJ2-2|TRBV10-1
CASSEPRGTGELFF
TGCGCCAGCAGTGAGCCTCGGGGGACCGGGGAGCTGTTTTTT
>15|TRBD2|.|TRBJ2-5|TRBV10-2
CASSDPSGYQETQYF
TGCGCCAGCAGTGATCCTAGCGGGTACCAAGAGACCCAGTACTTC
>16|TRBD1|few|TRBJ2-7|TRBV4-3
CASSHSGTGETYEQYF
TGCGCCAGCAGCCATTCCGGGACAGGGGAGACTTACGAGCAGTACTTC
>14|TRBD1|.|TRBJ2-7|TRBV2
CASSDDRAVHEQYF
TGTGCCAGCAGTGACGACAGGGCGGTCCACGAGCAGTACTTC
>12|TRBD1|.|TRBJ1-2|TRBV28
CAAGLGQGGYTF
TGTGCCGCCGGATTGGGACAGGGCGGCTACACCTTC
>14|.|.|TRBJ1-4|TRBV5-8
CASTRRETNEKLFF
TGTGCCAGCACACGCAGGGAAACTAATGAAAAACTGTTTTTT
>14|.|.|TRBJ1-5|TRBV2
CASTSTGRGQPQHF
TGTGCCAGCACTAGTACAGGGAGGGGTCAGCCCCAGCATTTT
>15|TRBD1|.|TRBJ2-7|TRBV5-1
CASSLRDRVTYEQYF
TGCGCCAGCAGCCTCCGGGACAGGGTTACCTACGAGCAGTACTTC
>21|TRBD1|.|TRBJ1-2|TRBV9
CASSVAPAPGQGVPINYGYTF
TGTGCCAGCAGCGTAGCCCCAGCACCGGGACAGGGGGTCCCCATCAACTATGGCTACACCTTC